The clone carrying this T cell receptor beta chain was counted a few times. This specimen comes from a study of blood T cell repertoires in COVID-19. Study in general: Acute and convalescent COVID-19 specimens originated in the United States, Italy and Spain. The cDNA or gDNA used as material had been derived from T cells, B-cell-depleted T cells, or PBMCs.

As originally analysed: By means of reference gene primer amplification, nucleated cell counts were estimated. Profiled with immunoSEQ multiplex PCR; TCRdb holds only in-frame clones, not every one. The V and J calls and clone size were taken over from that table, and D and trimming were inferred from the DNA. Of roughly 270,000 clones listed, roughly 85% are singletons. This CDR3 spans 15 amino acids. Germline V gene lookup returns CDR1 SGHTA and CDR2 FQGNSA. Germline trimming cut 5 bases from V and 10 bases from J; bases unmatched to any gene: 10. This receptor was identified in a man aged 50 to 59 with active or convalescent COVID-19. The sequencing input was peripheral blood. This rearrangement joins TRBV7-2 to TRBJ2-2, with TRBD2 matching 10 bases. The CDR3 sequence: CASSAQGLAVVELFF. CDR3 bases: TGTGCCAGCAGCGCTCAAGGACTAGCGGTGGTGGAGCTGTTTTTT. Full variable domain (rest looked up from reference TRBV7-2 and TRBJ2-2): GAGVSQSPSNKVTEKGKDVELRCDPISGHTALYWYRQSLGQGLEFLIYFQGNSAPDKSGLPSDRFSAERTGGSVSTLTIQRTQQEDSAVYLCASSAQGLAVVELFFGEGSRLTVL.